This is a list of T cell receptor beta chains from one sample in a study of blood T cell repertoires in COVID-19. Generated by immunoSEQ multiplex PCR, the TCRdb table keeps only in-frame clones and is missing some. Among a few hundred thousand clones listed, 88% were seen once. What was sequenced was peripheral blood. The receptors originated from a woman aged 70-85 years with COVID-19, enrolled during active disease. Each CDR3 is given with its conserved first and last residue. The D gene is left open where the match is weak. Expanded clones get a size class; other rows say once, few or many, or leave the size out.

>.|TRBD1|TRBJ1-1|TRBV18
CASSRGQGVQNTEAFF
TGTGCCAGCTCACGAGGACAGGGGGTCCAGAACACTGAAGCTTTCTTT
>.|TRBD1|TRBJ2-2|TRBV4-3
CASRLTGGYQDTGELFF
TGCGCCAGCCGACTTACAGGGGGCTATCAGGACACCGGGGAGCTGTTTTTT
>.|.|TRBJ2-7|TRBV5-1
CASSLDNSGSYEQYF
TGCGCCAGCAGCCTGGACAACTCGGGCTCCTACGAGCAGTACTTC
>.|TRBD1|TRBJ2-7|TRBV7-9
CASSYGTAYEQYF
TGTGCCAGCAGCTACGGGACAGCTTACGAGCAGTACTTC
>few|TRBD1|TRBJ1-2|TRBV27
CASSFWTGEVYGYTF
TGTGCCAGCAGTTTCTGGACAGGGGAAGTCTATGGCTACACCTTC
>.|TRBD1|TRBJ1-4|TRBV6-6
CASSYRGGSEKLFF
TGTGCCAGCAGCTACAGGGGAGGAAGCGAAAAACTGTTTTTT
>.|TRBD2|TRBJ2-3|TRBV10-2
CATARGGSTDTQYF
TGCGCCACCGCCCGGGGAGGGAGCACAGATACGCAGTATTTT
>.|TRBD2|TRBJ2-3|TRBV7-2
CASSFILADTQYF
TGTGCCAGCAGCTTTATACTAGCGGATACGCAGTATTTT
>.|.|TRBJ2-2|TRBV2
CASSADSQNTGELFF
TGTGCCAGCAGTGCGGACAGCCAGAACACCGGGGAGCTGTTTTTT
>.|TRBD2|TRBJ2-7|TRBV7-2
CASSLMALAEYEQYF
TGTGCCAGCAGCTTAATGGCACTAGCGGAATACGAGCAGTACTTC
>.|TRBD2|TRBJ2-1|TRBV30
CAWRGEGYNEQFF
TGTGCCTGGAGGGGGGAGGGCTACAATGAGCAGTTCTTC
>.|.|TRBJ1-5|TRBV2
CASSDMRWDQPQHF
TGTGCCAGCAGTGATATGAGGTGGGATCAGCCCCAGCATTTT
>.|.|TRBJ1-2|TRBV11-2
CASSKWGFVLYGYTF
TGTGCCAGCAGCAAATGGGGCTTTGTCCTATATGGCTACACCTTC
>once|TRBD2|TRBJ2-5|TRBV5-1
CASSSWTRSQETQYF
TGCGCCAGCAGCTCGTGGACTAGATCTCAAGAGACCCAGTACTTC
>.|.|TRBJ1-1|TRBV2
CASSFFQGTEAFF
TGTGCCAGCAGTTTTTTCCAGGGGACTGAAGCTTTCTTT
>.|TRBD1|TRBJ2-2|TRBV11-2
CASSNRTGPLASGELFF
TGTGCCAGCAGCAATAGGACAGGCCCCCTAGCCTCCGGGGAGCTGTTTTTT
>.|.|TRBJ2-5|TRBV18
CASSLLSRQGRLETQYF
TGTGCCAGCTCACTCCTCTCAAGGCAGGGTCGATTAGAGACCCAGTACTTC
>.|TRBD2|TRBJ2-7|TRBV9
CASSVGAGGQHEQYF
TGTGCCAGCAGCGTAGGAGCGGGAGGGCAACACGAGCAGTACTTC
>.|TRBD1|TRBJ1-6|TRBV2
CASSPGGTFFAPLHF
TGTGCCAGCAGTCCAGGGGGGACATTCTTCGCACCCCTCCACTTT
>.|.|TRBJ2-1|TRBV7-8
CASSSTGFAYNEQFF
TGTGCCAGCAGCTCAACAGGGTTTGCCTACAATGAGCAGTTCTTC
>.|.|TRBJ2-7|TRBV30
CAWSSIRGGEQYF
TGTGCCTGGAGTTCGATCAGGGGTGGCGAGCAGTACTTC
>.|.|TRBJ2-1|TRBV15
CATSRVTRDYNEQFF
TGTGCCACCAGCAGAGTTACGCGGGATTACAATGAGCAGTTCTTC
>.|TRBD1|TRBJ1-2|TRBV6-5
CASSSPGTGVGYTF
TGTGCCAGCAGCTCACCCGGGACAGGGGTCGGCTACACCTTC
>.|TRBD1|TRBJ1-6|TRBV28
CASSWGQGFGSPLHF
TGTGCCAGCAGCTGGGGACAGGGCTTCGGTTCACCCCTCCACTTT
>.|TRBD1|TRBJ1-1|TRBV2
CAEQQGAATEAFF
TGTGCCGAGCAACAGGGGGCTGCCACTGAAGCTTTCTTT
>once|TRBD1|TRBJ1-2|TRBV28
CASSLRTGAPGYGYTF
TGTGCCAGCAGTTTACGGACAGGGGCGCCCGGCTATGGCTACACCTTC
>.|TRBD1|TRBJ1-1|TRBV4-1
CASRQGSTEAFF
TGCGCCAGCAGACAGGGGAGCACTGAAGCTTTCTTT
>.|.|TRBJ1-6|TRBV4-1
CASSHRSERSPLHF
TGCGCCAGCAGCCACAGAAGTGAGCGATCACCCCTCCACTTT
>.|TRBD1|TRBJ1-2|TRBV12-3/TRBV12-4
CASVTGVGYGYTF
TGTGCCAGCGTTACAGGGGTGGGCTATGGCTACACCTTC
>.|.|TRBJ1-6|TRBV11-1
CASSLVGAPNSPLHF
TGTGCCAGCAGCTTAGTGGGGGCGCCTAATTCACCCCTCCACTTT
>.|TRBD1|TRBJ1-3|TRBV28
CASSSTGVGNTIYF
TGTGCCAGCAGTTCCACAGGGGTCGGAAACACCATATATTTT
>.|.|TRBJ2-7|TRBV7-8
CASSLRGAEQYF
TGTGCCAGCAGCCTCAGGGGTGCCGAGCAGTACTTC
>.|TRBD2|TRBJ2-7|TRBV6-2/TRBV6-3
CASSRTSGSHEQYF
TGTGCCAGCAGTCGGACTAGCGGGAGCCACGAGCAGTACTTC
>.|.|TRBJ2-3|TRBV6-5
CASSSPRSTDTQYF
TGTGCCAGCAGTTCGCCTCGGTCCACAGATACGCAGTATTTT
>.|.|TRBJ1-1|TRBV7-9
CASSFNTAGTEAFF
TGTGCCAGCAGCTTTAATACAGCGGGCACTGAAGCTTTCTTT
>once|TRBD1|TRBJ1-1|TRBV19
CASSIRQGNTEAFF
TGTGCCAGTAGTATCCGACAGGGTAACACTGAAGCTTTCTTT
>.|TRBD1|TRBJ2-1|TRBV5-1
CASSWTGGSNEQFF
TGCGCCAGCAGCTGGACAGGGGGTTCCAATGAGCAGTTCTTC
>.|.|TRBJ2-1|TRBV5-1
CASSLDGSSYNEQFF
TGCGCCAGCAGCTTGGACGGGTCCTCCTACAATGAGCAGTTCTTC
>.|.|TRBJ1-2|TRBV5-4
CASSTETDGYGYTF
TGTGCCAGCAGCACCGAGACAGACGGCTATGGCTACACCTTC
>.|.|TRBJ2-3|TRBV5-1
CASSLERNPSTDTQYF
TGCGCCAGCAGCTTGGAGAGGAACCCTAGCACAGATACGCAGTATTTT
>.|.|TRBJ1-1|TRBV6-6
CAGRENTEAFF
TGTGCGGGGAGGGAGAACACTGAAGCTTTCTTT
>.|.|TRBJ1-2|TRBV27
CASSFSDSTNYGYTF
TGTGCCAGCAGTTTTTCGGACTCGACTAACTATGGCTACACCTTC
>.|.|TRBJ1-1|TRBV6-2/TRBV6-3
CASSSVEQVNTEAFF
TGTGCCAGCAGCTCTGTGGAACAGGTGAACACTGAAGCTTTCTTT
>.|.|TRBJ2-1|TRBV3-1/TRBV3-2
CASSQQKLSSYNEQFF
TGTGCCAGCAGTCAACAAAAACTTAGCTCCTACAATGAGCAGTTCTTC
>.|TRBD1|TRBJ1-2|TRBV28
CASRGGGRGYGYTF
TGTGCCAGTCGAGGGGGCGGTCGCGGCTATGGCTACACCTTC
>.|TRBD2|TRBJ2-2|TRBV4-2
CASSHGGTSGKDGELFF
TGTGCCAGCAGCCACGGGGGGACTAGCGGGAAAGACGGGGAGCTGTTTTTT
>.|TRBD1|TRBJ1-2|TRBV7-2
CASSAGQGSQGYTF
TGTGCCAGCAGCGCGGGACAGGGGAGTCAAGGCTACACCTTC
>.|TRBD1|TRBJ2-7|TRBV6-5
CASSRDSEQYF
TGTGCCAGCAGCCGGGACAGCGAGCAGTACTTC